This TCR beta chain was identified during a study of circulating tumor DNA in untreated peripheral T-cell lymphoma. Notes on the study in general: Baseline tissues yielded approximately 82% and baseline serum roughly 70% tumor-specific clonotype detection.

Germline assignment: CDR1 SQVTM and CDR2 ANQGSEA. V gave up 1 base and J gave up 2 bases, with 21 bases separating them. There are 17 residues in the CDR3. Before treatment, baseline tumor tissue was collected for sequencing. The table lists this clone with a few counts. The antigen is not known. Sequencing was performed with immunoSEQ multiplex PCR; in TCRdb, only in-frame clones are kept and a portion is missing. Seen here are fewer than 11,000 clones, approximately 72% observed once, and the top ten hold roughly a third. The sequencing input was tumor tissue. This sequence was found in a human donor with peripheral T-cell lymphoma. The chain joins TRBV29-1 to TRBJ2-7, with D tentatively TRBD1 (6 bases). The CDR3 sequence: CSVEGISGTQGTYEQYF. As DNA, the CDR3 is TGCAGCGTTGAAGGCATCTCCGGGACACAAGGAACCTACGAGCAGTACTTC.